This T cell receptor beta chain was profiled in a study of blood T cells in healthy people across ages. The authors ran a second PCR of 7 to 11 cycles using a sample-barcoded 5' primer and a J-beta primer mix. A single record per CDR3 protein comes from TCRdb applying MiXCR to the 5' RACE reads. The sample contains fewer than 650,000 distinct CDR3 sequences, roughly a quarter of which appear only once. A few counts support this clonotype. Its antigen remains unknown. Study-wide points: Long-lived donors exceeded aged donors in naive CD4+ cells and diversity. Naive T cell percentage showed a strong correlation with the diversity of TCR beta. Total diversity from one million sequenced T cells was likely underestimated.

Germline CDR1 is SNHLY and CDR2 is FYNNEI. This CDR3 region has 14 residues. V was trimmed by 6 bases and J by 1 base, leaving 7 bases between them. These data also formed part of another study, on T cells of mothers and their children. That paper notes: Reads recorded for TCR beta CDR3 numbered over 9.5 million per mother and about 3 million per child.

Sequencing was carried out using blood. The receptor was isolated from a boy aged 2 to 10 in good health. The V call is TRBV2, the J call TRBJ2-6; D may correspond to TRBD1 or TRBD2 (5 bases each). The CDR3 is CASRGESGANVLTF. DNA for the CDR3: TGTGCCAGCAGAGGGGAGTCTGGGGCCAACGTCCTGACTTTC.